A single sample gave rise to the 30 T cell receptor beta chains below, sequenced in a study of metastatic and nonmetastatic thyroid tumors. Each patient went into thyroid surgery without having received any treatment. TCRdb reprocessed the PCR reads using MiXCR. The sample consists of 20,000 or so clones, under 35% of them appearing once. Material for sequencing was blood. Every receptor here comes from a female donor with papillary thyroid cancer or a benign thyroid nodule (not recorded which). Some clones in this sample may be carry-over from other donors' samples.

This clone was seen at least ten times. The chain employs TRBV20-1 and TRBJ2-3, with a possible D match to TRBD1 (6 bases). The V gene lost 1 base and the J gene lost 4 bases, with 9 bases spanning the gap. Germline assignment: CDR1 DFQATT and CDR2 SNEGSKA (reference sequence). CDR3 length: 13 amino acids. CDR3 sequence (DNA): TGCAGTGCTAGAGTTACAGGGTCAGATACGCAGTATTTT. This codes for CSARVTGSDTQYF.

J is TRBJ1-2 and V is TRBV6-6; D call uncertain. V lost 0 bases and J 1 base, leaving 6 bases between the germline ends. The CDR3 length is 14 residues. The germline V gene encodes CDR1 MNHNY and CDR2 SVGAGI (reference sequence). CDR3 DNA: TGTGCCAGCAGTTACTCCCGTGATAACTATGGCTACACCTTC. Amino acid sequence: CASSYSRDNYGYTF.

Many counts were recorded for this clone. CDR3 residues: CASNPGGRMNEQYF. CDR3 DNA: TGTGCCAGCAACCCCGGCGGGAGGATGAACGAGCAGTACTTC. The chain has TRBV5-4 and TRBJ2-7, with 8 bases that match TRBD2. Germline loops: CDR1 SGHNT, CDR2 YYREEE (reference sequence). The trim removed 6 bases at V and 5 bases at J, leaving 10 bases unmatched. CDR3 size: 14 residues. The variable domain in full, with the rest retrieved from reference TRBV5-4 and TRBJ2-7, is ETGVTQSPTHLIKTRGQQVTLRCSSQSGHNTVSWYQQALGQGPQFIFQYYREEENGRGNFPPRFSGLQFPNYSSELNVNALELDDSALYLCASNPGGRMNEQYFGPGTRLTVT.

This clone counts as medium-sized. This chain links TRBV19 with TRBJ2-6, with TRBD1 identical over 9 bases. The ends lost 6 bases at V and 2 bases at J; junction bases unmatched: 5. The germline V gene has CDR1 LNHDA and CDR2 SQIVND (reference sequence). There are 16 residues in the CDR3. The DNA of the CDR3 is TGTGCCAGTAGGCCGGACAGGGGACCTGGGGCCAACGTCCTGACTTTC. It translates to CASRPDRGPGANVLTF.

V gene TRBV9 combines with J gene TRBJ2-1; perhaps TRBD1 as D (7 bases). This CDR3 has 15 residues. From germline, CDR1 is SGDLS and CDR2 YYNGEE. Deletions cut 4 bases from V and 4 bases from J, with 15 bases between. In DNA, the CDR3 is TGTGCCAGCAGCACCCAGGGGGAGGTTTACAATGAGCAGTTCTTC. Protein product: CASSTQGEVYNEQFF. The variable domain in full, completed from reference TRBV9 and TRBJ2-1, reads DSGVTQTPKHLITATGQRVTLRCSPRSGDLSVYWYQQSLDQGLQFLIQYYNGEERAKGNILERFSAQQFPDLHSELNLSSLELGDSALYFCASSTQGEVYNEQFFGPGTRLTVL.

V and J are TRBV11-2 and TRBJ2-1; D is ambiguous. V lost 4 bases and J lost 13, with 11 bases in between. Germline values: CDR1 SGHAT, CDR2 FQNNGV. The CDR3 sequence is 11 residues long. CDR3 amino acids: CASSSQILQFF. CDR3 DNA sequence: TGTGCCAGCAGCTCCCAAATATTACAGTTCTTC.

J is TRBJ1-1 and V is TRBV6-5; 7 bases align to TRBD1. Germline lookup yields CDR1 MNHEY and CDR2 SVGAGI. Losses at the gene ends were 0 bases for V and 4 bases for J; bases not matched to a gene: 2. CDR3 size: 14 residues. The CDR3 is CASSYSAGGTEAFF. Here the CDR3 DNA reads TGTGCCAGCAGTTACTCGGCAGGGGGCACTGAAGCTTTCTTT.

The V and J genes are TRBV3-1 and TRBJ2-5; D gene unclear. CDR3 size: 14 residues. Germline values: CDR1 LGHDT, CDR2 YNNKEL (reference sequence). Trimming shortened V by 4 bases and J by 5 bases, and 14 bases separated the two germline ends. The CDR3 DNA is TGTGCCAGCAGCCCCCGTTGGGCGCGGGAGACCCAGTACTTC. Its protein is CASSPRWARETQYF.

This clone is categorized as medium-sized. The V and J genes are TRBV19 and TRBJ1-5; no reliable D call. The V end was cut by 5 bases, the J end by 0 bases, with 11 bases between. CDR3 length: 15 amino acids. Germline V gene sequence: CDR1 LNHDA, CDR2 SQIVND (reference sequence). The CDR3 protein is CASSLRVHSNQPQHF. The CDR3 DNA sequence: TGTGCCAGTAGTTTGAGGGTCCATAGCAATCAGCCCCAGCATTTT.

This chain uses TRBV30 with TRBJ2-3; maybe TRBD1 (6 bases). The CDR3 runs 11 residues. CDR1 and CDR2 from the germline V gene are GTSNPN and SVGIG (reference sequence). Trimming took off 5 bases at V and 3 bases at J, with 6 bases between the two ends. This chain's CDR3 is CAWGQTDTQYF. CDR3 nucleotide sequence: TGTGCCTGGGGACAGACAGATACGCAGTATTTT.

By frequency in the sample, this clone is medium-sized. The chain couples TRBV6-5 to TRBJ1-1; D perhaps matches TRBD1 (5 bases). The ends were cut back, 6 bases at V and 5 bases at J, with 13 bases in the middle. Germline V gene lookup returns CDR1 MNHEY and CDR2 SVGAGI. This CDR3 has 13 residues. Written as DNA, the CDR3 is TGTGCCAGCAGCTACAGGAGTAGTACTGAAGCTTTCTTT. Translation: CASSYRSSTEAFF.

The CDR3 nucleotides are TGTGCCAGCACCACCCCGGAGACCGGGGAGCTGTTTTTT. This translates into CASTTPETGELFF. The chain links TRBV11-2 to TRBJ2-2; unclear D gene. The CDR3 contains 13 residues. Germline loops: CDR1 SGHAT, CDR2 FQNNGV. V was cut by 7 bases and J by 5 bases, with 11 bases left in between. Together with reference TRBV11-2 and TRBJ2-2, the CDR3 gives the full variable domain: EAGVAQSPRYKIIEKRQSVAFWCNPISGHATLYWYQQILGQGPKLLIQFQNNGVVDDSQLPKDRFSAERLKGVDSTLKIQPAKLEDSAVYLCASTTPETGELFFGEGSRLTVL.

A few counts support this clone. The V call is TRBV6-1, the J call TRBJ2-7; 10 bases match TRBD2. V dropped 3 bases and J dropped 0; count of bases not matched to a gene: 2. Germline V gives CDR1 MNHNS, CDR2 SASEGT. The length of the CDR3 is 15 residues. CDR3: CASSDASGSSYEQYF. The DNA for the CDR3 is TGTGCCAGCAGTGACGCTAGCGGGAGCTCCTACGAGCAGTACTTC.

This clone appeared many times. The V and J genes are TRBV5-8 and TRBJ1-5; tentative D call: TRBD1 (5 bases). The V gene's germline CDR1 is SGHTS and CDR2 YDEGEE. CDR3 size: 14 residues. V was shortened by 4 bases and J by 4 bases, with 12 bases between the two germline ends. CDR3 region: CASSNRGLNQPQHF. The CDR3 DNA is TGTGCCAGCAGCAACCGGGGCCTTAATCAGCCCCAGCATTTT.

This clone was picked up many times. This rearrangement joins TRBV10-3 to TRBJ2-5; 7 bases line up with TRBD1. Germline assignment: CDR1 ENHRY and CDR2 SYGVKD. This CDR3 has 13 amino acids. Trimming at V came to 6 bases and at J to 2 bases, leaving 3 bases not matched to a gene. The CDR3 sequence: CAISQGQQETQYF. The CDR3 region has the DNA TGTGCCATCAGCCAGGGACAGCAAGAGACCCAGTACTTC.

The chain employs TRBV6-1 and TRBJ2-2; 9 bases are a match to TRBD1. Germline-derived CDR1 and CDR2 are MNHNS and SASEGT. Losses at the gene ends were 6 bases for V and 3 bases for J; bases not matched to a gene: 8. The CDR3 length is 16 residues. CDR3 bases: TGTGCCAGCAGATCTTACAGGGGGCTGGACACCGGGGAGCTGTTTTTT. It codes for CASRSYRGLDTGELFF.

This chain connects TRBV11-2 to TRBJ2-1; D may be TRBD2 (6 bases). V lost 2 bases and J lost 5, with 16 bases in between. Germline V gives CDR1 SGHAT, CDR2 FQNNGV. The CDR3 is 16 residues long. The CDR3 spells CASSLNRGLRHNEQFF. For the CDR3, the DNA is TGTGCCAGCAGCTTAAATCGCGGACTACGACACAATGAGCAGTTCTTC.

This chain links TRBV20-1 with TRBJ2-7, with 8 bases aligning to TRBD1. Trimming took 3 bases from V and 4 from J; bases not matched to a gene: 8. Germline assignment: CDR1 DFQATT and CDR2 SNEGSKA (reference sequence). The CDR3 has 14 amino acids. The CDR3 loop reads CSASAMTGAYEQYF. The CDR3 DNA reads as TGCAGTGCTAGCGCAATGACAGGGGCTTACGAGCAGTACTTC.

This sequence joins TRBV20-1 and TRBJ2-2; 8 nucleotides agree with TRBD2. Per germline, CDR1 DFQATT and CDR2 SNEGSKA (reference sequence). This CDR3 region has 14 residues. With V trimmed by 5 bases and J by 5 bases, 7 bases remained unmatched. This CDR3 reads CSALAGGGTGELFF. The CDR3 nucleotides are TGCAGTGCTCTAGCGGGTGGCGGGACCGGGGAGCTGTTTTTT.

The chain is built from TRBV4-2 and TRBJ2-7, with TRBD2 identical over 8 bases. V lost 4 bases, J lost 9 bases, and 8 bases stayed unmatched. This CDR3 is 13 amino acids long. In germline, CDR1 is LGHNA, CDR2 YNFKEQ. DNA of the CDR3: TGTGCCAGCAGCCCTAATAGCGGGGAGGCGCAGTACTTC. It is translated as CASSPNSGEAQYF.

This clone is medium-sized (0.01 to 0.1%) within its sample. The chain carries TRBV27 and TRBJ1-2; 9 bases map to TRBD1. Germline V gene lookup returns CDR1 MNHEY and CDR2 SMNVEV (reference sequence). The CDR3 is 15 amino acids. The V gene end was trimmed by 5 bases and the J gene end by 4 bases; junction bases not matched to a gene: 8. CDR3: CASSHNRGRSYGYTF. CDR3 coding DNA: TGTGCCAGCAGTCACAACAGGGGGCGGTCCTATGGCTACACCTTC.

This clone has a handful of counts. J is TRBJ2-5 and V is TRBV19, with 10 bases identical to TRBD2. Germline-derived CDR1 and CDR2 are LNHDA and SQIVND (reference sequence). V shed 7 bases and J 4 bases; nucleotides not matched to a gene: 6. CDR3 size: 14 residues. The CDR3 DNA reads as TGTGCCAGTATCGTACTAGCGGGGTCAGAGACCCAGTACTTC. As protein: CASIVLAGSETQYF.

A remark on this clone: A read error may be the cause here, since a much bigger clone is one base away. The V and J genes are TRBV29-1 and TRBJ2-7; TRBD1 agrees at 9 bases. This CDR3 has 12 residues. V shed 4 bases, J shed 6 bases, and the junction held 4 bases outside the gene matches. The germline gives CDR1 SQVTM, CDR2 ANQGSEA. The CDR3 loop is CSVGTGDGEQYF. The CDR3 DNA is TGCAGCGTTGGGACAGGGGACGGCGAGCAGTACTTC.

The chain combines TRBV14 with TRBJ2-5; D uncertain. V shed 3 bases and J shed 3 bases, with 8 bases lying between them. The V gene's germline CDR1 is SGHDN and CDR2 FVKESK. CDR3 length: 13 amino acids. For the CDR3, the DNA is TGTGCCAGCAGCCATGTGGAGAAAGAGACCCAGTACTTC. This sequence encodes CASSHVEKETQYF.

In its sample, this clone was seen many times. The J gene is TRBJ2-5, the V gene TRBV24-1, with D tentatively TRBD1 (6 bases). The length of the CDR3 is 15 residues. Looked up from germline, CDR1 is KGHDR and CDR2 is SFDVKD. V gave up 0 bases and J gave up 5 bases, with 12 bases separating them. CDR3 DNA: TGTGCCACCAGTGATTTGGAGGGGGATTGGGAGACCCAGTACTTC. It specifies CATSDLEGDWETQYF.

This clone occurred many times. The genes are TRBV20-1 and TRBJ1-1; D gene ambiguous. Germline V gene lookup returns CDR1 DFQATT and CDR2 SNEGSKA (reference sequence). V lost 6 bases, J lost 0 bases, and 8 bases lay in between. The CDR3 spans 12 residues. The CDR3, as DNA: TGCAGTGCCCAGCGCATGAACACTGAAGCTTTCTTT. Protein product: CSAQRMNTEAFF.

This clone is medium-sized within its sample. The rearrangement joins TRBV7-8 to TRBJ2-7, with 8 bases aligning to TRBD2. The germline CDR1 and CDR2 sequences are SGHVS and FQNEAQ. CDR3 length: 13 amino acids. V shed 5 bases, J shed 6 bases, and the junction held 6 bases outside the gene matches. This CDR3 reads CASSSSGRLEQYF. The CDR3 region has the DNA TGTGCCAGCAGCAGCAGCGGGAGACTCGAGCAGTACTTC.

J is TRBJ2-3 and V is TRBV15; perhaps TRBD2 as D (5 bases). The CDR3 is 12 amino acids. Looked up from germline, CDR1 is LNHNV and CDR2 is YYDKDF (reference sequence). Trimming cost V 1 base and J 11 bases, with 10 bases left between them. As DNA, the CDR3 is TGTGCCACCAGCAGAGGGACTCAGGTGCAGTATTTT. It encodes CATSRGTQVQYF.

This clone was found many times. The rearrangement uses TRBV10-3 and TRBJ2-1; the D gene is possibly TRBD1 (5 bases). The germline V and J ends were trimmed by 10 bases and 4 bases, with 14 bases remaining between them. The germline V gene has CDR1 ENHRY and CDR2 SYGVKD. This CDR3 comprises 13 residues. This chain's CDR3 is CATLNDSYNEQFF. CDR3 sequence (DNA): TGTGCCACTCTAAACGACAGTTACAATGAGCAGTTCTTC.

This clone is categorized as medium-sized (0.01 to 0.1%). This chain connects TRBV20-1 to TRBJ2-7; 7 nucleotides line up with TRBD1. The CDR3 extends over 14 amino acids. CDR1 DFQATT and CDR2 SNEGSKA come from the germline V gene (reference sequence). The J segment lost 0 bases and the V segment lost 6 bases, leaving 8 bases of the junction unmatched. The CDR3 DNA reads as TGCAGTGCACAAAACCGGGACAGCTCCTACGAGCAGTACTTC. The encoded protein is CSAQNRDSSYEQYF.